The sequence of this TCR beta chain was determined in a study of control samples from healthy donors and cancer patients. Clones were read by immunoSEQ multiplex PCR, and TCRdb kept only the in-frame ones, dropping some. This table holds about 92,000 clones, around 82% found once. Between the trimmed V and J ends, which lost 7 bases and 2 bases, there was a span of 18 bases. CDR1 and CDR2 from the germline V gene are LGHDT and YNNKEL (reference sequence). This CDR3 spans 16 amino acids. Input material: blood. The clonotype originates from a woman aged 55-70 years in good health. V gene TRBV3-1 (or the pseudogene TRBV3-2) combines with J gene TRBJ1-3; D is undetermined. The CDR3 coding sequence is TGTGCCAGCACCACGATCGGTCGGGTACCTGGAAACACCATATATTTT. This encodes CASTTIGRVPGNTIYF.